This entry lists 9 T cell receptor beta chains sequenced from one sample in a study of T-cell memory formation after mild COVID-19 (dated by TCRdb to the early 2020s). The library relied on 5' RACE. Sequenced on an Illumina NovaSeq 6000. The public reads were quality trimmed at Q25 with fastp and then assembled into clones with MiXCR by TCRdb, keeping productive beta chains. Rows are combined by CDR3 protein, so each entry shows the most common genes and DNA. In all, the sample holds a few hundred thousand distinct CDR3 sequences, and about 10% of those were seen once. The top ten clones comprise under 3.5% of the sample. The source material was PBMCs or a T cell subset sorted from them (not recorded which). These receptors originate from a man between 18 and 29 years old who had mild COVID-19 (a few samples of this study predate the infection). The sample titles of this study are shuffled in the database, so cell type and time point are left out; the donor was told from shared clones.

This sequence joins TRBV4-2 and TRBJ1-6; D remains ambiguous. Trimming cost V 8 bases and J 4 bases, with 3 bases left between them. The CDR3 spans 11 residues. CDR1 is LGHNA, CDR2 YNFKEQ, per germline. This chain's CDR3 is CASGYNSPLHF. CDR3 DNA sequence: TGTGCCAGCGGATATAATTCACCCCTCCACTTT.

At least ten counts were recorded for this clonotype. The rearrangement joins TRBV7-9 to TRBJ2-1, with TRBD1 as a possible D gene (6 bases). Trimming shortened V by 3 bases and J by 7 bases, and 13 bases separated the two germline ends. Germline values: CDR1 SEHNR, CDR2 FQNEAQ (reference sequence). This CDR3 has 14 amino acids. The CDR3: CASSFAPGVNEQFF. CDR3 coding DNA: TGTGCCAGCAGCTTCGCCCCAGGGGTAAATGAGCAGTTCTTC.

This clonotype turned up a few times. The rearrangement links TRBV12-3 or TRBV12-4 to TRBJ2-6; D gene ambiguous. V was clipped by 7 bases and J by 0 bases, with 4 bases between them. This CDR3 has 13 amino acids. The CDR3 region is CASMNSGANVLTF. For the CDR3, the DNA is TGTGCCAGCATGAACTCTGGGGCCAACGTCCTGACTTTC.

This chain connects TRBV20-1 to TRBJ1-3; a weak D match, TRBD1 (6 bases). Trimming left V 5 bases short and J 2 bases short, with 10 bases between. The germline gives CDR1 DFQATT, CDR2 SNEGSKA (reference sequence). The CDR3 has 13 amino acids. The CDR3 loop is CSAGSGAGNTIYF. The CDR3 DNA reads TGCAGTGCTGGATCAGGGGCTGGAAACACCATATATTTT.

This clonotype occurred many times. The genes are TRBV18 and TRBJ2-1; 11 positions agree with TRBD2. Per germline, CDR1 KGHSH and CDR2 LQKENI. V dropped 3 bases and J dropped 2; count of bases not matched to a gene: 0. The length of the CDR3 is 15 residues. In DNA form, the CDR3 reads TGTGCCAGCTCACCTAGCGGGGGGGCCTACAATGAGCAGTTCTTC. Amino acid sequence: CASSPSGGAYNEQFF.

CDR3 coding DNA: TGCGCCAGCAGCTTAGGGACTACAACAGATACGCAGTATTTT. This gives the protein CASSLGTTTDTQYF. The chain is built from TRBV5-1 and TRBJ2-3; TRBD2 agrees at 7 bases. V lost 2 bases and J lost 3; bases outside the gene matches: 3. Germline CDR1 is SGHRS and CDR2 is YFSETQ. The CDR3 consists of 14 residues.

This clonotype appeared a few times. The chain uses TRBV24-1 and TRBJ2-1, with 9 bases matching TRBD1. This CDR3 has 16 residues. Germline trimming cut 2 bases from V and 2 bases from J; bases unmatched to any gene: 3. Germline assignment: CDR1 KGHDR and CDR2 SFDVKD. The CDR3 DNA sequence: TGTGCCACCAGTGATTCCGGACAGGGGACCTACAATGAGCAGTTCTTC. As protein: CATSDSGQGTYNEQFF.

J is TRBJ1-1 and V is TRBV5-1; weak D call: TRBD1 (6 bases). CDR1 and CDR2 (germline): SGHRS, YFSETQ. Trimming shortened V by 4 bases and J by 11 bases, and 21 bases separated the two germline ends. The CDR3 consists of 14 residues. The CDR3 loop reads CASSPPGGGRRAFF. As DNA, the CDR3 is TGCGCCAGCAGCCCCCCGGGGGGGGGGCGCCGGGCTTTCTTT.

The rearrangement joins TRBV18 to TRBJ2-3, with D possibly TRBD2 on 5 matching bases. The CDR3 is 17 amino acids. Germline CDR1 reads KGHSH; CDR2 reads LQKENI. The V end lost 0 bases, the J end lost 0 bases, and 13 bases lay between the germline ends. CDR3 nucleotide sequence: TGTGCCAGCTCACCACCTGGCCCCGGGGTTAGCACAGATACGCAGTATTTT. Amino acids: CASSPPGPGVSTDTQYF.